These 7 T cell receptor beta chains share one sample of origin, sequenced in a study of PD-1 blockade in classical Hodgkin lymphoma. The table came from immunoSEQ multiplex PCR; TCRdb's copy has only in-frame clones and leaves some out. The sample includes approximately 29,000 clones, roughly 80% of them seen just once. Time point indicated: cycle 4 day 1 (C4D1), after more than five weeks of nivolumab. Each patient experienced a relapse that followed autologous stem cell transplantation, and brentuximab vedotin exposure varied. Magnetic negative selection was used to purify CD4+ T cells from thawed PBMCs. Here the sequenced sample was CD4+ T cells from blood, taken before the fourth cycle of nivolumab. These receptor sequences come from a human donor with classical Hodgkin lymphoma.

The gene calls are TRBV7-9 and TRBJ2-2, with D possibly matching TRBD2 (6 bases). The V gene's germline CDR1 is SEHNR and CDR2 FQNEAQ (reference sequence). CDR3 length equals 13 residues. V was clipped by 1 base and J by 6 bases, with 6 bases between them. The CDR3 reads CASSLERAGELFF. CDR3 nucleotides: TGTGCCAGCAGCTTAGAGCGGGCCGGGGAGCTGTTTTTT.

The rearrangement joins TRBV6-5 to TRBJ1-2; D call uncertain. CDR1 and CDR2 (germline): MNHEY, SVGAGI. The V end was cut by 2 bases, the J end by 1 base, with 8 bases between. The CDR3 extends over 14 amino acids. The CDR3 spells CASSYGEGNYGYTF. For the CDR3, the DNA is TGTGCCAGCAGTTACGGGGAGGGTAACTATGGCTACACCTTC.

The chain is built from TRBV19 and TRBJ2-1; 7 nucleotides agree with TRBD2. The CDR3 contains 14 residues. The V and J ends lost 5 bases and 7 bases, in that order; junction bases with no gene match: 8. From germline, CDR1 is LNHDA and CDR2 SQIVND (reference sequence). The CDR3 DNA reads TGTGCCAGTAGTCACGGCGGGAGTGTAAATGAGCAGTTCTTC. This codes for CASSHGGSVNEQFF. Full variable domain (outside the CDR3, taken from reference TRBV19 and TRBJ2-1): DGGITQSPKYLFRKEGQNVTLSCEQNLNHDAMYWYRQDPGQGLRLIYYSQIVNDFQKGDIAEGYSVSREKKESFPLTVTSAQKNPTAFYLCASSHGGSVNEQFFGPGTRLTVL.

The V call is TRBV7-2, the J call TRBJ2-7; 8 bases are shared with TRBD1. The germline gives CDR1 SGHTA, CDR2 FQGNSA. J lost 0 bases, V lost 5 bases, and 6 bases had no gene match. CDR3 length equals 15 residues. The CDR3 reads CASSPPDRGSYEQYF. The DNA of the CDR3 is TGTGCCAGCAGCCCGCCTGACAGGGGCTCCTACGAGCAGTACTTC. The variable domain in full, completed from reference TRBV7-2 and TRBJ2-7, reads GAGVSQSPSNKVTEKGKDVELRCDPISGHTALYWYRQSLGQGLEFLIYFQGNSAPDKSGLPSDRFSAERTGGSVSTLTIQRTQQEDSAVYLCASSPPDRGSYEQYFGPGTRLTVT.

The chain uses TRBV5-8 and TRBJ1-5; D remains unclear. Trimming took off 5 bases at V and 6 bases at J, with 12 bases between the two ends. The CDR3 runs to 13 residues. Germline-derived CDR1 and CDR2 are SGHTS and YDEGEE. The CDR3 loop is CASSYIESQPQHF. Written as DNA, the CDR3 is TGTGCCAGCAGTTACATAGAGAGTCAGCCCCAGCATTTT.

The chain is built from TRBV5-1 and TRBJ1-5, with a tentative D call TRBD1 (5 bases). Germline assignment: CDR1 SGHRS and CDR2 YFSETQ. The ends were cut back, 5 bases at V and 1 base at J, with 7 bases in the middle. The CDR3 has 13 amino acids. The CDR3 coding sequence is TGCGCCAGCAGAGGGGACAGCAATCAGCCCCAGCATTTT. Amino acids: CASRGDSNQPQHF. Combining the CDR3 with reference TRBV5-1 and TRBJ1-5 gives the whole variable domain KAGVTQTPRYLIKTRGQQVTLSCSPISGHRSVSWYQQTPGQGLQFLFEYFSETQRNKGNFPGRFSGRQFSNSRSEMNVSTLELGDSALYLCASRGDSNQPQHFGDGTRLSIL.

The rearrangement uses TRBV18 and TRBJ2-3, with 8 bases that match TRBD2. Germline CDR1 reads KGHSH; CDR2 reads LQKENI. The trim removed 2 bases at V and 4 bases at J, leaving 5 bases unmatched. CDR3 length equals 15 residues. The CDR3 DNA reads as TGTGCCAGCTCACCAGTGGCGGGAGGTTCAGATACGCAGTATTTT. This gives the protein CASSPVAGGSDTQYF.